The clone carrying this T cell receptor (beta chain) was observed a handful of times. In TCRdb, the 5' RACE reads were re-called with MiXCR into one record per CDR3 protein. The data contain 150,000 to 200,000 distinct CDR3 sequences, roughly 11% of them seen just once; the ten biggest clones take up about 38%. The source of the sample is a study of T cells after yellow fever vaccination. Per the germline V gene, CDR1 is SGHAT and CDR2 is FQNNGV. V was clipped by 0 bases and J by 5 bases, with 22 bases between them. The CDR3 consists of 18 residues. V and J are TRBV11-2 and TRBJ1-1; possible D gene TRBD1, 5 bases. This receptor was identified in a man between 18 and 29 years old who received the YFV17D yellow fever vaccine. The starting material was CD8+ T cells sorted from PBMCs, obtained 15 days after the yellow fever booster vaccination. The DNA for the CDR3 is TGTGCCAGCAGCTTAGACTGGTCTCTGGGGGGGTTGGAGACTGAAGCTTTCTTT. Its protein product is CASSLDWSLGGLETEAFF.